This T cell receptor beta chain derives from a study of T cells in Graves' hyperthyroidism and ophthalmopathy. The TCR beta CDR3 regions underwent amplification using RNA transcripts as the source. With the HTBI primer set, the TCR CDR3 went through a first round of RT-PCR. MiXCR, applied by TCRdb to the multiplex PCR reads, yields one record per CDR3 protein. This sample has about 350,000 distinct CDR3 sequences, with about 14% found just once. CDR3 length: 15 residues. The J segment lost 5 bases and the V segment lost 2 bases, leaving 4 bases of the junction unmatched. The germline CDR1 and CDR2 sequences are MGHDK and SYGVNS.

The sequence came from a woman under 40 with Graves' hyperthyroidism. The source material was blood. The V call is TRBV25-1, the J call TRBJ2-1, with TRBD1 identical over 9 bases. CDR3 nucleotide sequence: TGTGCCAGCAGTGAACCGGGACAGGGTAACAATGAGCAGTTCTTC. Translation: CASSEPGQGNNEQFF. The entire variable domain, with the rest obtained from reference TRBV25-1 and TRBJ2-1, is as follows: EADIYQTPRYLVIGTGKKITLECSQTMGHDKMYWYQQDPGMELHLIHYSYGVNSTEKGDLSSESTVSRIRTEHFPLTLESARPSHTSQYLCASSEPGQGNNEQFFGPGTRLTVL.